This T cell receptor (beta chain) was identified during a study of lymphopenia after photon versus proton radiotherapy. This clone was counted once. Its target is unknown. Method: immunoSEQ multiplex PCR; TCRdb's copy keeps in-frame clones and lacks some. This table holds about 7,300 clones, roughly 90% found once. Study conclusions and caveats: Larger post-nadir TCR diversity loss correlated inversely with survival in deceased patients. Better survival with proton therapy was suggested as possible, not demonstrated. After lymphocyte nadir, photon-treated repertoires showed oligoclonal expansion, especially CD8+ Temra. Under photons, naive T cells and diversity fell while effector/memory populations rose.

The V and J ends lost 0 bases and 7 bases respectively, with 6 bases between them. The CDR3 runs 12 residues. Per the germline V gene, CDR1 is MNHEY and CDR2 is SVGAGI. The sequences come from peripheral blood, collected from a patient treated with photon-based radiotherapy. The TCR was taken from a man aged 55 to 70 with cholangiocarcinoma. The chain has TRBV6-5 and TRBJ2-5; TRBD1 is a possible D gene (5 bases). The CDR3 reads CASSYSQGTQYF. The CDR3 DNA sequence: TGTGCCAGCAGTTACTCCCAGGGGACCCAGTACTTC.